The rows below give T cell receptor beta chains drawn from one sample of a study of blood T cell repertoires in COVID-19. The method was immunoSEQ multiplex PCR; TCRdb's version includes in-frame clones alone and lacks a portion of them. The sample has fewer than 650,000 clones; 85% to 90% are singletons. The sample taken for sequencing was peripheral blood. These receptors were taken from a woman aged 45-65 years with COVID-19, enrolled during active disease. Each CDR3 is given with its conserved first and last residue. The D gene is left open where the match is weak. A clone size is listed for some rows: how often the clone was seen (once, few, many), or a class if it is expanded.

TRBD1,TRBV2,TRBJ1-4,.,TGTGCCAGTAGGGACAGCGCTAATGAAAAACTGTTTTTT,CASRDSANEKLFF
.,TRBV3-1/TRBV3-2,TRBJ1-3,.,TGTGCCAGCAGCCCAGAACTCCTGATCGGGGGAAACACCATATATTTT,CASSPELLIGGNTIYF
.,TRBV12-3/TRBV12-4,TRBJ2-3,.,TGTGCCAGCAGCTCTAGCACAGATACGCAGTATTTT,CASSSSTDTQYF
TRBD1,TRBV3-1/TRBV3-2,TRBJ1-2,.,TGTGCCAGCCAGCAGGGACAGGAGATTTATGGCTACACCTTC,CASQQGQEIYGYTF
TRBD1,TRBV2,TRBJ1-4,.,TGTGCCAGCAGCCGGGACAGGGTGCTTCTTGCTAATGAAAAACTGTTTTTT,CASSRDRVLLANEKLFF
TRBD2,TRBV7-2,TRBJ2-5,.,TGTGCCAGCAGCTCGCGACTAGCGGGGGGGCGTGAGACCCAGTACTTC,CASSSRLAGGRETQYF
.,TRBV27,TRBJ2-3,.,TGTGCCAGCAGTTTCGGGTATACTACAGATACGCAGTATTTT,CASSFGYTTDTQYF
TRBD1,TRBV30,TRBJ2-5,once,TGTGCCTGGAGTGCGGACAGGCACCTACAAGAGACCCAGTACTTC,CAWSADRHLQETQYF
TRBD1,TRBV6-5,TRBJ2-1,.,TGTGCCAGCAGTTACTTGGGACAGGGTAACAATGAGCAGTTCTTC,CASSYLGQGNNEQFF
.,TRBV4-1,TRBJ2-7,.,TGCGCCAGCAGCCAAGGCGTCTACAAAGGGGGCGAGCAGTACTTC,CASSQGVYKGGEQYF
.,TRBV5-6,TRBJ2-7,.,TGTGCCAGCAGCTTCATCGCGGGTTCCCGCGTGGGCGAGCAGTACTTC,CASSFIAGSRVGEQYF
.,TRBV7-9,TRBJ1-6,.,TGTGCCAGCAGCTTTAAGCAGGCCCCCTCACCCCTCCACTTT,CASSFKQAPSPLHF
.,TRBV24-1,TRBJ1-2,once,TGTGCCACCAGTGATCGGACAGCCTCGGGCCTCTATGGCTACACCTTC,CATSDRTASGLYGYTF
.,TRBV11-2,TRBJ2-7,.,TGTGCCAGCAGCTTAGCCCAGGGTTACGAGCAGTACTTC,CASSLAQGYEQYF
.,TRBV21-1,TRBJ1-3,.,TGTGCCGACCTCGGGACAGGGCAGAACACCATATATTTT,CADLGTGQNTIYF
TRBD1,TRBV3-1/TRBV3-2,TRBJ1-2,.,TGTGCCAGCAGCCACCCACCGGGACAGGGGGGCTACACCTTC,CASSHPPGQGGYTF
.,TRBV18,TRBJ1-2,.,TGTGCCAGCTCCCCCACAGGGCTCACTAACTATGGCTACACCTTC,CASSPTGLTNYGYTF
.,TRBV28,TRBJ1-2,.,TGTGCCAGCAGTTTCGGGCAGGGCGACTATGGCTACACCTTC,CASSFGQGDYGYTF
.,TRBV30,TRBJ2-3,.,TGTGCCTGGTGGGGAGGGGGAGCAACGCAGTATTTT,CAWWGGGATQYF
.,TRBV19,TRBJ1-2,.,TGTGCCAGTAGTAGAGGGAGGGTGAGCGGCTACACCTTC,CASSRGRVSGYTF
.,TRBV19,TRBJ1-2,once,TGTGCCAGTAGTAACCAGGGGCGAGGCTACACCTTC,CASSNQGRGYTF
.,TRBV5-1,TRBJ2-2,.,TGCGCCAGCAGCTTGGGCCGGGGTCGGGCCGGGGAGCTGTTTTTT,CASSLGRGRAGELFF
.,TRBV19,TRBJ1-2,.,TGTGCCAGTAGTACCAATGTTCAGGATGGCTACACCTTC,CASSTNVQDGYTF
.,TRBV6-6,TRBJ1-1,.,TGTGCCAGCAGTTACTCAGGCGCGGCTGAAGCTTTCTTT,CASSYSGAAEAFF
.,TRBV7-9,TRBJ2-7,.,TGTGCCAGCAGCTTAGGCCCCTCGACAGTCAGCTCCTACGAGCAGTACTTC,CASSLGPSTVSSYEQYF
.,TRBV5-1,TRBJ2-1,.,TGCGCCAGCAGCTTAGGGGCTAGAGGAAATGAGCAGTTCTTC,CASSLGARGNEQFF
TRBD1,TRBV19,TRBJ2-7,.,TGTGCCAGTAGTAGAGGGACAGGGTCCTACGAGCAGTACTTC,CASSRGTGSYEQYF
TRBD2,TRBV28,TRBJ2-7,.,TGTGCCAGCAGTTTCCCGGGGAGGGACGAGCAGTACTTC,CASSFPGRDEQYF
TRBD1,TRBV5-1,TRBJ2-2,.,TGCGCCAGCAGGGACGGGACAGGGAACACCGGGGAGCTGTTTTTT,CASRDGTGNTGELFF
TRBD1,TRBV6-1,TRBJ1-5,.,TGTGCCAGCAGTGAAACAGGGGTTTTCGGGACCCAGCATTTT,CASSETGVFGTQHF
.,TRBV4-1,TRBJ2-1,.,TGCGCCAGCAGCCAAGGAGGAGGGATTGATGAGCAGTTCTTC,CASSQGGGIDEQFF
TRBD1,TRBV6-1,TRBJ2-2,.,TGTGCCAGCAGTGAATTACAGGGGGTCGGGGAGCTGTTTTTT,CASSELQGVGELFF
.,TRBV19,TRBJ1-2,once,TGTGCCAGTAGTAGGGCCTATGGCTACACCTTC,CASSRAYGYTF
.,TRBV4-1,TRBJ1-2,.,TGCGCCAGCAGCCAACCATCGGGACTGCTCAGCCAATACGACTATGGCTACACCTTC,CASSQPSGLLSQYDYGYTF
TRBD2,TRBV7-8,TRBJ2-5,.,TGTGCCAGCAGCCTTAGGGATAGCGGGGGGGAAGAGACCCAGTACTTC,CASSLRDSGGEETQYF
TRBD2,TRBV5-4,TRBJ2-1,.,TGTGCCAGCAGCCCCCCCACTAGCGGGGGGGCTTACAATGAGCAGTTCTTC,CASSPPTSGGAYNEQFF
.,TRBV19,TRBJ2-2,.,TGTGCCAGTAGTATCTTAAACACCGGGGAGCTGTTTTTT,CASSILNTGELFF
.,TRBV18,TRBJ1-1,few,TGTGCCAGCTCAGGACAGCTGAACACTGAAGCTTTCTTT,CASSGQLNTEAFF
.,TRBV5-1,TRBJ2-3,.,TGCGCCAGCAGCTTCGGTGGGCAGGCAGATACGCAGTATTTT,CASSFGGQADTQYF
.,TRBV7-6,TRBJ1-1,once,TGTGCCAGCAGCCCCAGCTTTCTGGGCGACACTGAAGCTTTCTTT,CASSPSFLGDTEAFF
TRBD1,TRBV24-1,TRBJ1-2,.,TGTGCCACCAGTGAGCCCAACCGGGACAGGGGTTCAAAGGCTAACTATGGCTACACCTTC,CATSEPNRDRGSKANYGYTF
TRBD1,TRBV4-2,TRBJ1-2,.,TGTGCCAGCAGCCAAAAGACAGGGGCCTTTGGCTACACCTTC,CASSQKTGAFGYTF
.,TRBV11-3,TRBJ2-1,.,TGTGCCAGCAGCTTCAGGCAGAGAGACAATGAGCAGTTCTTC,CASSFRQRDNEQFF
TRBD2,TRBV6-5,TRBJ2-3,.,TGTGCCAGCAGTTTCCGACTAGCACCCACAGATACGCAGTATTTT,CASSFRLAPTDTQYF